Sequencing of this TCR beta chain was carried out in a study of blood T cells in healthy people across ages. Trimming took 7 bases from V and 7 from J; bases not matched to a gene: 14. There are 16 residues in the CDR3. Per germline, CDR1 MNHEY and CDR2 SMNVEV (reference sequence). PCR was performed a second time for about 6 to 12 cycles using a sample-barcoded 5' primer and a J-beta primer mix. TCRdb reprocessed the 5' RACE reads with MiXCR, giving one entry per CDR3 protein. The table lists some 1,500,000 distinct CDR3 sequences, about 45% of them singletons. This clonotype was recorded only once. The chain has TRBV27 and TRBJ1-2, with TRBD1 matching 11 bases. The sequencing input was blood. The receptor was derived from a woman between 18 and 30 years old in good health. The DNA of the CDR3 is TGTGCCAGCACCGAAATAGGAGGACAGGGGGCGACTGGCTACACCTTC. Its translation is CASTEIGGQGATGYTF.